Below, 4 T cell receptor beta chains from the same sample are listed, as sequenced in a study of shared clonotypes between healthy human individuals (dated by TCRdb to between 2020 and 2021). Library preparation used the immunoSEQ multiplex PCR assay. In TCRdb, the immuneACCESS table is reduced to in-frame sequences with V and J assigned. These tables do not hold every clone; where another copy was compared, an unresolved V gene accounts for under half, and the others remain unexplained. This sample comprises about 2 million clones, approximately 95% of them detected only once. The ten largest clones take up 0.13% of the sample. Sequencing was done on a sample of naive CD4+ T cells sorted from blood. This specimen's cell subset or site label, per the study, means: CD45RA+ positively selected. The receptors were sampled from a man younger than 35 in good health.

The chain couples TRBV7-2 to TRBJ2-2; 9 positions match TRBD1. Germline lookup yields CDR1 SGHTA and CDR2 FQGNSA. The CDR3 spans 16 residues. Trimming took 5 bases from V and 4 from J; bases not matched to a gene: 8. Here the CDR3 DNA reads TGTGCCAGCAGCCTCCGGGACAGGGAATTCACCGGGGAGCTGTTTTTT. Amino acids: CASSLRDREFTGELFF. The full variable domain, rest sourced from reference TRBV7-2 and TRBJ2-2, is GAGVSQSPSNKVTEKGKDVELRCDPISGHTALYWYRQSLGQGLEFLIYFQGNSAPDKSGLPSDRFSAERTGGSVSTLTIQRTQQEDSAVYLCASSLRDREFTGELFFGEGSRLTVL.

This sequence joins TRBV28 and TRBJ1-5; D is ambiguous. The CDR3 covers 14 residues. Trimming shortened V by 2 bases and J by 0 bases, and 5 bases separated the two germline ends. Germline lookup yields CDR1 MDHEN and CDR2 SYDVKM. The DNA of the CDR3 is TGTGCCAGCAGTTTACCGACTAGCAATCAGCCCCAGCATTTT. Translation gives CASSLPTSNQPQHF.

Comment on this clone: This clone may be a read error of a much larger clone one base away. As DNA, the CDR3 is TGTGCCAGCAGCCCACAAGAGACCCAGTACTTC. Encoded protein: CASSPQETQYF. The V call is TRBV28, the J call TRBJ2-5; no definite D call. CDR3 length: 11 amino acids. V was cut by 6 bases and J by 2 bases, with 4 bases left in between. CDR1 and CDR2 (germline): MDHEN, SYDVKM.

The chain uses TRBV27 and TRBJ2-3; D remains ambiguous. The germline V gene encodes CDR1 MNHEY and CDR2 SMNVEV (reference sequence). This CDR3 comprises 13 residues. Between the trimmed V and J ends, which lost 2 bases and 4 bases, there was a span of 7 bases. CDR3 coding DNA: TGTGCCAGCAGTTTACAGGCCCCAGATACGCAGTATTTT. Translation: CASSLQAPDTQYF.